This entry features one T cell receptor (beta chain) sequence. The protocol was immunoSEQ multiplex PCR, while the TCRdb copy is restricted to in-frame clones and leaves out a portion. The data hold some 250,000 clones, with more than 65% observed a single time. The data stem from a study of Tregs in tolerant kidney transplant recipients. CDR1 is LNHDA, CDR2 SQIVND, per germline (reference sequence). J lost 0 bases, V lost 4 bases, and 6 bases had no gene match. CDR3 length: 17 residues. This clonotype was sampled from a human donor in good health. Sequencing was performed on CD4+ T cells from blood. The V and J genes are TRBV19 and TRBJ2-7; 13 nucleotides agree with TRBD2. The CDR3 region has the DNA TGTGCCAGTAGTAAAGGGACTAGCGGGGTCGGCTCCTACGAGCAGTACTTC. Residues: CASSKGTSGVGSYEQYF.